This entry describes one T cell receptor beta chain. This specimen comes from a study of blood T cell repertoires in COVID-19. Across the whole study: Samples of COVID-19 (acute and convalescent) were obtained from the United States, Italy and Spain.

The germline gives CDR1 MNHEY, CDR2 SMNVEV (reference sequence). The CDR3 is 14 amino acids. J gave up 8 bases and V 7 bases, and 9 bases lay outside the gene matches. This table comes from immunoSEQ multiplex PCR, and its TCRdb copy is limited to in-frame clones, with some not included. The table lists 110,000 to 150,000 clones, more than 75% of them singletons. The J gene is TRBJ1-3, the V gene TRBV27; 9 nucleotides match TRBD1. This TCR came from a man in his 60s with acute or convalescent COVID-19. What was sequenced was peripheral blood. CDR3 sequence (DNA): TGTGCCAGCACTTCGTTTACAGGGGGCCACACCATATATTTT. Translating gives CASTSFTGGHTIYF.